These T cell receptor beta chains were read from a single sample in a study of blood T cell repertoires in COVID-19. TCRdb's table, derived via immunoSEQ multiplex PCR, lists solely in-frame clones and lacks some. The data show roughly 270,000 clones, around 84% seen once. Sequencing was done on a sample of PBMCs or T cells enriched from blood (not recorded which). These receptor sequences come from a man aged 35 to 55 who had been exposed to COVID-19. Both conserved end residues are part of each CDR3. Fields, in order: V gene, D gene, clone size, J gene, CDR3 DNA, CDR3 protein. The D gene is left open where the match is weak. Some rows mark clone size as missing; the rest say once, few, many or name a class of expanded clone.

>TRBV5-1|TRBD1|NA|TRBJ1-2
TGCGCCAGCAGCTGGGGACAGGGCTCCTATGGCTACACCTTC
CASSWGQGSYGYTF
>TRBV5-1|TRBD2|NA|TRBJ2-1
TGCGCCAGCAGCTTGGGGAGCGGGAGCTCCTACAATGAGCAGTTCTTC
CASSLGSGSSYNEQFF
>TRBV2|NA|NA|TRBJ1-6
TGTGCCAGCAGCCCCACAGGGACGGGTTCACCCCTCCACTTT
CASSPTGTGSPLHF
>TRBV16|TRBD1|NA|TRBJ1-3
TGTGCCAGCAGCCGACAGGGTCCGACTGGAAACACCATATATTTT
CASSRQGPTGNTIYF
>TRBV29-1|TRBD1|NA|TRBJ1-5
TGCAGCGTCGGACAGGGGTCACAGCCCCAGCATTTT
CSVGQGSQPQHF
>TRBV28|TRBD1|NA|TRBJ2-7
TGTGCCAGCTCCGTGGGTGGGGCAGGGGGATCCTACGAGCAGTACTTC
CASSVGGAGGSYEQYF
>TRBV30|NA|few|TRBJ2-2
TGTGCCTGGAGTGTAGGGAGGACCGGGGAGCTGTTTTTT
CAWSVGRTGELFF
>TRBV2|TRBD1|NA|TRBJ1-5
TGTGCCAGCAGCCCGGGACAGGGGAATCAGCCCCAGCATTTT
CASSPGQGNQPQHF
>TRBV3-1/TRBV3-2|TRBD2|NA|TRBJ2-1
TGTGCCAGCAGCCAGGCAGAGACTAGCCGTGAGCAGTTCTTC
CASSQAETSREQFF
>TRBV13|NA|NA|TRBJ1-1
TGTGCCAGCACCAGCGGGCACACTGAAGCTTTCTTT
CASTSGHTEAFF
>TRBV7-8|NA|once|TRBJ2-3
TGTGCCAGCAGCCCTGGGCCGGGCACAGATACGCAGTATTTT
CASSPGPGTDTQYF
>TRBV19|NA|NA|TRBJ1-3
TGTGCCAGTCTAGATGACAGTGCTCCTGGAAACACCATATATTTT
CASLDDSAPGNTIYF
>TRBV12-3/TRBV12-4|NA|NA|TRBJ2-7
TGTGCCAGCAGTCCCCGCTCCTACGAGCAGTACTTC
CASSPRSYEQYF
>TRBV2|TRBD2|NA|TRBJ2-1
TGTGCCAGCAGAGATCCCCCTCTAGCGGGAGTCTTCTCTGAGCAGTTCTTC
CASRDPPLAGVFSEQFF
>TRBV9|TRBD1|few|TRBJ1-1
TGTGCCAGCAGCCCCACGTGGACAGGGACAGGCTTCTTT
CASSPTWTGTGFF
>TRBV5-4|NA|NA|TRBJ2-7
TGTGCCAGCAGCTTCGGGCGGGTGATTTCCTACGAGCAGTACTTC
CASSFGRVISYEQYF
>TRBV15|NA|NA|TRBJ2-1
TGTGCCACCAGCAGCGAACAGGGTCACCGTGAGCAGTTCTTC
CATSSEQGHREQFF
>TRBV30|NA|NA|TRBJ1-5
TGTGCCTGGAACTCCCAGGGTTATAGCAATCAGCCCCAGCATTTT
CAWNSQGYSNQPQHF
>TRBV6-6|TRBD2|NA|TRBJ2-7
TGTGCCAGCAGCCGAACCGGGACTAGCGGCTACGAGCAGTACTTC
CASSRTGTSGYEQYF
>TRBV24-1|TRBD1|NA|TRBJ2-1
TGTGCCACACCCTTAGAGGGACAGGGAAACAATGAGCAGTTCTTC
CATPLEGQGNNEQFF
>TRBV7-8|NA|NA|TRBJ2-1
TGTGCCAGCAGCTTAGATCTAGGGGTTGTACAGGATGAGCAGTTCTTC
CASSLDLGVVQDEQFF
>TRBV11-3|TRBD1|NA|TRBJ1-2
TGTGCCAGCAGCTTAGATGACACAGGGGTACGAAACTATGGCTACACCTTC
CASSLDDTGVRNYGYTF
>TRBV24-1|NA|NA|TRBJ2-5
TGTGCCACCAGTGATGACAGTCAAGAGACCCAGTACTTC
CATSDDSQETQYF
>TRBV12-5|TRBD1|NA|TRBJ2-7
TGTGCTAGTGGTTTGGTCCTGACAGGGGCCTACGAGCAGTACTTC
CASGLVLTGAYEQYF
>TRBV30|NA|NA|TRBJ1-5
TGTGCCTGGTCAAGTTTACGGGGGGGCAATCAGCCCCAGCATTTT
CAWSSLRGGNQPQHF
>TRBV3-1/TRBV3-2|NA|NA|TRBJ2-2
TGTGCCAGCAGCCCTTCGGGAGCGAGGGTCACCGGGGAGCTGTTTTTT
CASSPSGARVTGELFF
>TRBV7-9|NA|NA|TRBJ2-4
TGTGCCAGCAGCTTAGGTGGTGCCCTGAGGGACATTCAGTACTTC
CASSLGGALRDIQYF
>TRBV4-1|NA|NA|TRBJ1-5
TGCGCCAGCAGCCTGGCCTCCCTTGGTTCTCCGCCCCAGCATTTT
CASSLASLGSPPQHF
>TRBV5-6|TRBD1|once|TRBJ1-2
TGTGCCAGCAGCTTACAGGGGGCCTATGGCTACACCTTC
CASSLQGAYGYTF
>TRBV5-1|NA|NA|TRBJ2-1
TGCGCCAGCAGCCCTAGCACGGCCTCCTACAATGAGCAGTTCTTC
CASSPSTASYNEQFF
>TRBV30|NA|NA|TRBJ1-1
TGTGCCTGGAGTGTAATGGCAGGGAACACTGAAGCTTTCTTT
CAWSVMAGNTEAFF
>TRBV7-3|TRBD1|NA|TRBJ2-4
TGTGCCAGCAGCTACACGACAGGGGGAAAAAACATTCAGTACTTC
CASSYTTGGKNIQYF
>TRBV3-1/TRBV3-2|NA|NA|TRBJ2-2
TGTGCCAGCAGCCAAGATAGTCTTGGGACTCTCTACACCGGGGAGCTGTTTTTT
CASSQDSLGTLYTGELFF
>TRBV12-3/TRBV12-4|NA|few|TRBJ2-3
TGTGCCAGCAGCAGGACAGATACGCAGTATTTT
CASSRTDTQYF
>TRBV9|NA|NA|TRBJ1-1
TGTGCCAGCAGCCGGGCGGGATCAGGTGGGGGCACTGAAGCTTTCTTT
CASSRAGSGGGTEAFF
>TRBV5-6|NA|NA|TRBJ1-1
TGTGCCAGCACCACCTGGTTGAGGTTTGGGACTGAAGCTTTCTTT
CASTTWLRFGTEAFF